The 11 T cell receptor beta chains below all came from one sample that was sequenced in a study of blood T cell repertoires in COVID-19. Data came from immunoSEQ multiplex PCR; TCRdb stores just in-frame clones and leaves some out. The sample shows 350,000 to 400,000 clones, less than 90% of them seen only once. Sequencing input: PBMCs or T cells enriched from blood (not recorded which). The source of these receptors is a woman in her twenties or thirties who had recovered from COVID-19.

The rearrangement joins TRBV5-1 to TRBJ1-4; D possibly corresponds to TRBD1 (5 bases). Germline-derived CDR1 and CDR2 are SGHRS and YFSETQ. This CDR3 has 18 amino acids. V shed 0 bases and J shed 0 bases, with 15 bases lying between them. As DNA, the CDR3 is TGCGCCAGCAGCTTGGAAGGGGCAGGAAGCTCAACTAATGAAAAACTGTTTTTT. Its translation: CASSLEGAGSSTNEKLFF.

The rearrangement joins TRBV11-2 to TRBJ2-4, with 8 positions matching TRBD2. Losses at the gene ends were 6 bases for V and 7 bases for J; bases not matched to a gene: 8. Germline V gives CDR1 SGHAT, CDR2 FQNNGV. This CDR3 comprises 14 residues. The chain's CDR3 is CASRRAGVVNIQYF. CDR3 coding DNA: TGTGCCAGCAGGCGAGCGGGGGTTGTTAACATTCAGTACTTC.

The chain joins TRBV7-2 to TRBJ1-1; D is undetermined. The V gene lost 1 base and the J gene lost 0 bases, with 6 bases spanning the gap. The CDR3 is 14 residues long. Germline V gene data show CDR1 as SGHTA and CDR2 as FQGNSA. CDR3 region: CASSLGHMNTEAFF. The CDR3 DNA sequence: TGTGCCAGCAGCTTAGGCCACATGAACACTGAAGCTTTCTTT.

The chain links TRBV29-1 to TRBJ2-7, with 7 bases that match TRBD1. This CDR3 region has 14 residues. The V segment lost 7 bases and the J segment 0 bases; nucleotides outside the gene matches: 9. The germline gives CDR1 SQVTM, CDR2 ANQGSEA. The chain's CDR3 is CSAMGTAYSYEQYF. CDR3 nucleotide sequence: TGCAGCGCCATGGGGACAGCCTACTCCTACGAGCAGTACTTC.

This clone has only a few counts. The rearrangement links TRBV11-3 to TRBJ2-2, with 13 bases lining up with TRBD2. Germline CDR1 and CDR2: SGHNT and YENEEA. The CDR3 is 16 amino acids. Losses at the gene ends were 4 bases for V and 4 bases for J; bases not matched to a gene: 3. The CDR3 DNA reads TGTGCCAGCAGCTCCCGGACTAGCGGGGGCACCGGGGAGCTGTTTTTT. It translates to CASSSRTSGGTGELFF.

The chain recombines TRBV10-1 with TRBJ2-3; TRBD2 matches 7 bases. CDR1 WNHNN and CDR2 SYGVQD come from the germline V gene (reference sequence). CDR3 length equals 16 residues. With 0 bases clipped from V and 6 bases from J, the junction kept 9 bases outside the gene matches. CDR3 amino acids: CASSESWGRDGDTQYF. DNA of the CDR3: TGCGCCAGCAGTGAGTCTTGGGGGAGGGATGGTGATACGCAGTATTTT.

The chain links TRBV6-4 to TRBJ1-1; D possibly corresponds to TRBD1 (6 bases). CDR1 and CDR2 from the germline V gene are MRHNA and SNTAGT. CDR3 length: 14 amino acids. The germline V and J ends were trimmed by 6 bases and 4 bases, with 15 bases remaining between them. The CDR3: CASRDSFLSTEAFF. Here the CDR3 DNA reads TGTGCCAGCAGGGACAGTTTCCTGAGCACTGAAGCTTTCTTT.

As DNA, the CDR3 is TGTGCCAGCAGCCACCGTAGCGGGGGGGAATCAGCAGATACGCAGTATTTT. This codes for CASSHRSGGESADTQYF. The rearrangement links TRBV4-2 to TRBJ2-3; 11 bases fit TRBD2. J lost 4 bases, V lost 3 bases, and 9 bases had no gene match. Germline-derived CDR1 and CDR2 are LGHNA and YNFKEQ. The CDR3 extends over 17 amino acids.

The rearrangement uses TRBV7-8 and TRBJ1-5, with 8 bases fitting TRBD1. The CDR3 runs 16 residues. Germline CDR1 reads SGHVS; CDR2 reads FQNEAQ. V trimming: 5 bases; J trimming: 6 bases; junction bases outside the gene matches: 12. In nucleotides, the CDR3 is TGTGCCAGCAGCCGTAAAGGAAGACAGGGGAGTCAGCCCCAGCATTTT. The encoded protein is CASSRKGRQGSQPQHF.

The chain has TRBV5-1 and TRBJ2-3; tentative D call: TRBD1 (5 bases). The V gene lost 4 bases and the J gene lost 0 bases, with 12 bases spanning the gap. The V gene's germline CDR1 is SGHRS and CDR2 YFSETQ. This CDR3 spans 15 amino acids. CDR3 in amino acids: CASSTGHPSTDTQYF. CDR3 nucleotide sequence: TGCGCCAGCAGCACTGGACATCCTAGCACAGATACGCAGTATTTT.

The V and J genes are TRBV25-1 and TRBJ1-1; D gene ambiguous. The CDR3 consists of 14 residues. The V gene lost 5 bases and the J gene lost 4 bases, with 14 bases spanning the gap. The germline CDR1 and CDR2 sequences are MGHDK and SYGVNS. Here the CDR3 reads CASSNLRNPTEAFF. Here the CDR3 DNA reads TGTGCCAGCAGTAACCTGAGGAACCCCACTGAAGCTTTCTTT.